This TCR beta chain came from a study of blood T cells in healthy people across ages. The germline CDR1 and CDR2 sequences are SEHNR and FQNEAQ (reference sequence). CDR3 size: 13 residues. The V end was cut by 5 bases, the J end by 7 bases, with 13 bases between. Together with a sample-barcoded 5' primer, a J-beta primer mix was included in a second PCR lasting about 6 to 11 cycles. MiXCR, run by TCRdb on the 5' RACE reads, gives a single entry per CDR3 protein. This sample carries about 580,000 distinct CDR3 sequences, less than 60% of them seen once, and the ten largest clones take 20% to 25%. Study results and caveats: The study found more naive CD4+ cells and higher diversity in long-lived than aged donors. Age brought a roughly linear fall in TCR beta diversity measured per million T cells.

As concerns this clonotype: Its target is not known.

This TCR was recovered from an elderly man in good health. V usage is TRBV7-9 and J usage is TRBJ2-3, with D possibly matching TRBD2 (5 bases). Sequences were obtained from blood. As DNA, the CDR3 is TGTGCCAGCAGCCCTCCGTTAGCGTATACGCAGTATTTT. It specifies CASSPPLAYTQYF.